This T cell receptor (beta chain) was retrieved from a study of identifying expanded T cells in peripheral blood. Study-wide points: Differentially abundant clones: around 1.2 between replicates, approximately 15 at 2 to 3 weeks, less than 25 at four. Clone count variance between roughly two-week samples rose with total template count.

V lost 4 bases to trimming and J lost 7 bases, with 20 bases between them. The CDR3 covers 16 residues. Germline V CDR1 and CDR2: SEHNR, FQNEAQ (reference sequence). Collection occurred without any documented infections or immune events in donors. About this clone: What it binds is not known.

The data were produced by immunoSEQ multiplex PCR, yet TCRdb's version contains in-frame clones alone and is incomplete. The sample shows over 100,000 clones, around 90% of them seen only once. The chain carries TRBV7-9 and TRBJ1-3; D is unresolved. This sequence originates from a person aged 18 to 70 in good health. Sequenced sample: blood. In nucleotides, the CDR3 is TGTGCCAGCAGCTCCTTTCAGTCGAAGGGAGGGAACACCATATATTTT. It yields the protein CASSSFQSKGGNTIYF.